This T cell receptor beta chain was documented in a study of blood T cell repertoires in COVID-19. The CDR3 covers 13 residues. Germline V gene data show CDR1 as SGHTA and CDR2 as FQGTGA. Trimming left V 6 bases short and J 4 bases short, with 12 bases between. The table came from immunoSEQ multiplex PCR; TCRdb's copy has only in-frame clones and leaves some out. The repertoire holds 250,000 to 300,000 clones, with 75% to 90% as singletons. The sequence was collected from a man aged 55 to 70 who had recovered from COVID-19. The V call is TRBV7-3, the J call TRBJ1-1; D unclear. Sequencing input: peripheral blood. Written as DNA, the CDR3 is TGTGCCAGCAGGTCTGGCCCTGGCACTGAAGCTTTCTTT. This encodes CASRSGPGTEAFF.